The 4 T cell receptor beta chains below come from one sample, sequenced in a study of shared clonotypes between healthy human individuals. Clones were sequenced by immunoSEQ multiplex PCR, and TCRdb holds only the in-frame ones, with some missing. The sample consists of about 1.5 million clones, approximately 98% of them appearing once. Sample: naive CD4+ T cells sorted from blood. Documented subset: CD45RA+ positively selected. These receptors all stem from a man aged 25-45 years in good health.

The sample holds a few counts of this clone. J is TRBJ1-5 and V is TRBV6-1; 7 nucleotides line up with TRBD1. The ends lost 6 bases at V and 2 bases at J; junction bases unmatched: 4. The CDR3 covers 14 residues. The germline V gene has CDR1 MNHNS and CDR2 SASEGT. The chain's CDR3 is CASSLGQGNQPQHF. The CDR3 region has the DNA TGTGCCAGCAGCCTTGGACAGGGCAATCAGCCCCAGCATTTT.

Turning to this clone: The sample carries other DNA sequences with the same CDR3. V and J are TRBV6-1 and TRBJ1-5; a weak D match, TRBD1 (6 bases). The V gene's germline CDR1 is MNHNS and CDR2 SASEGT. This CDR3 contains 11 residues. CDR3 DNA sequence: TGTGCGTCCAGGGGTAATCAGCCCCAGCATTTT. Encoded protein: CASRGNQPQHF.

Remarks on this clone: The same CDR3 also results from other DNA sequences found in this sample. V gene TRBV5-1 combines with J gene TRBJ2-7; TRBD2 matches at 15 bases. V trimming: 3 bases; J trimming: 0 bases; junction bases outside the gene matches: 7. Germline CDR1 and CDR2: SGHRS and YFSETQ. CDR3 length: 18 amino acids. CDR3 bases: TGCGCCAGCAGCTCGGGACTAGCGGGAGGACCAAGCTCCTACGAGCAGTACTTC. Translating gives CASSSGLAGGPSSYEQYF.

The rearrangement joins TRBV9 to TRBJ1-3; 8 nucleotides line up with TRBD1. The CDR3 contains 14 residues. Losses at the gene ends were 0 bases for V and 11 bases for J; bases not matched to a gene: 7. The germline CDR1 and CDR2 sequences are SGDLS and YYNGEE. CDR3 in DNA: TGTGCCAGCAGCGTAGAGGGACAGGCGGTCGCCATATATTTT. As protein: CASSVEGQAVAIYF.